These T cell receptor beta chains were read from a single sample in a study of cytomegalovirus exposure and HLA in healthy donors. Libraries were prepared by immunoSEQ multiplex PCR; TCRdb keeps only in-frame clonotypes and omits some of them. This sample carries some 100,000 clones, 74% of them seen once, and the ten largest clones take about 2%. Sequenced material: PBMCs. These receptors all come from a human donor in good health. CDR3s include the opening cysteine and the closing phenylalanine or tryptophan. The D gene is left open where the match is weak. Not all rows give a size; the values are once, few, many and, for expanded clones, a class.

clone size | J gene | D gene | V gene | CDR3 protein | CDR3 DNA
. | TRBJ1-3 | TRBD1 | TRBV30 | CAWSPKGTAVTYGNTIYF | TGTGCCTGGAGTCCAAAAGGGACAGCGGTCACGTATGGAAACACCATATATTTT
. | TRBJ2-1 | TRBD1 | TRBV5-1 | CASGLRSTGGMYNEQFF | TGCGCCAGCGGCCTTCGCTCGACAGGGGGAATGTACAATGAGCAGTTCTTC
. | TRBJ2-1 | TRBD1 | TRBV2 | CATRGDRAYNEQFF | TGTGCCACCAGGGGGGACAGGGCTTACAATGAGCAGTTCTTC
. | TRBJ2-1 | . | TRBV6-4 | CASSATLDRNEQFF | TGTGCCAGCAGTGCCACCCTAGACAGAAATGAGCAGTTCTTC
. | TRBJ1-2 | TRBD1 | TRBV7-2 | CASSSGQGAVYGYGYTF | TGTGCCAGCAGCTCCGGACAGGGGGCGGTCTACGGCTATGGCTACACCTTC
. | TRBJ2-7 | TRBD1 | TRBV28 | CASMTGGHEQYF | TGTGCCAGCATGACAGGGGGCCACGAGCAGTACTTC
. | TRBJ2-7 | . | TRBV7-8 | CASSSRNGGTALQEQYF | TGTGCCAGCAGCTCTAGGAATGGGGGGACAGCACTCCAGGAGCAGTACTTC
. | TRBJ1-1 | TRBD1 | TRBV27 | CASGRQGALNTEAFF | TGTGCCAGCGGGAGACAGGGGGCGTTGAACACTGAAGCTTTCTTT
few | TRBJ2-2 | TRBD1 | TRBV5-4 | CASSLSRTGNTGELFF | TGTGCCAGCAGCTTGTCGAGGACAGGGAACACCGGGGAGCTGTTTTTT
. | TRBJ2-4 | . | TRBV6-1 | CASSAQSARGYIQYF | TGTGCCAGCAGTGCCCAGAGTGCCAGAGGGTACATTCAGTACTTC
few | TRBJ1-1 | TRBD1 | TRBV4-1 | CASSQPGQGITEAFF | TGCGCCAGCAGCCAACCCGGACAGGGGATCACTGAAGCTTTCTTT
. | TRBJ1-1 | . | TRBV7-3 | CASSAQGMDRAFF | TGTGCCAGCAGCGCGCAGGGGATGGATCGAGCTTTCTTT
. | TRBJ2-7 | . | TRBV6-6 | CASSGIGQRRYEQYF | TGTGCCAGCTCCGGGATCGGACAGCGGAGGTACGAGCAGTACTTC
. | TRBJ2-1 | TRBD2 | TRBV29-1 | CSVPGAGGNNEQFF | TGCAGCGTCCCCGGGGCGGGAGGGAATAATGAGCAGTTCTTC
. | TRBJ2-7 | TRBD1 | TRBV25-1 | CASSGQGTSEQYF | TGTGCCAGCAGTGGACAGGGGACGTCCGAGCAGTACTTC
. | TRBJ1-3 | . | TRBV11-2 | CASSFGEPGNTIYF | TGTGCCAGCAGCTTCGGAGAGCCTGGAAACACCATATATTTT
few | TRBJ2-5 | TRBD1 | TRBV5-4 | CASSFPGQGQTQYF | TGTGCCAGCAGCTTCCCGGGACAGGGGCAGACCCAGTACTTC
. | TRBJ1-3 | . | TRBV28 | CASRNPGRARGNTIYF | TGTGCCAGCAGGAACCCAGGGAGGGCGCGTGGAAACACCATATATTTT
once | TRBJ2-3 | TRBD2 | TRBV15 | CATSREAGGTDTQYF | TGTGCCACCAGCAGAGAGGCGGGGGGGACAGATACGCAGTATTTT
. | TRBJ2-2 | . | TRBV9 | CASSVVSTTGELFF | TGTGCCAGCAGCGTAGTTTCGACAACCGGGGAGCTGTTTTTT
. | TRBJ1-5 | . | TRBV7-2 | CASSLVDGGNQPQHF | TGTGCCAGCAGCTTAGTCGACGGGGGCAATCAGCCCCAGCATTTT
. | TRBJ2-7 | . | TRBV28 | CASSHNRFPYEQYF | TGTGCCAGCAGTCACAACAGGTTCCCCTACGAGCAGTACTTC
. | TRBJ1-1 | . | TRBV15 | CATSRDTDTEAFF | TGTGCCACCAGCAGAGATACTGACACTGAAGCTTTCTTT
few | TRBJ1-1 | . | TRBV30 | CAWSVVRGTEAFF | TGTGCCTGGAGTGTAGTAAGGGGCACTGAAGCTTTCTTT
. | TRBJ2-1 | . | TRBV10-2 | CASSERRPYNEQFF | TGCGCCAGCAGTGAGCGGAGGCCCTACAATGAGCAGTTCTTC
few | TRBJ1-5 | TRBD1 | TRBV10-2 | CASSGGGRQGTRRNQPQHF | TGCGCCAGCAGTGGGGGGGGAAGACAGGGGACAAGGAGGAATCAGCCCCAGCATTTT
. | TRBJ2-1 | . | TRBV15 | CATSSLGPPGKNEQFF | TGTGCCACCAGCAGCCTCGGACCCCCGGGGAAGAATGAGCAGTTCTTC
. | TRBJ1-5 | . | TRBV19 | CASSIRDKDQPQHF | TGTGCCAGTAGTATTCGGGATAAGGATCAGCCCCAGCATTTT
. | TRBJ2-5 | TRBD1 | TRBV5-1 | CASSLGTGETQYF | TGCGCCAGCAGCTTGGGGACAGGAGAGACCCAGTACTTC
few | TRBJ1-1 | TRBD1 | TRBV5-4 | CASSLGQGMNTEAFF | TGTGCCAGCAGCTTGGGACAGGGAATGAACACTGAAGCTTTCTTT
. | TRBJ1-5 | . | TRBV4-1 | CASSLTPARGNQPQHF | TGCGCCAGCAGCCTTACACCCGCTAGAGGGAATCAGCCCCAGCATTTT
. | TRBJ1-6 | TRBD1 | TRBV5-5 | CASSTGTDNSPLHF | TGTGCCAGCAGTACCGGGACAGATAATTCACCCCTCCACTTT
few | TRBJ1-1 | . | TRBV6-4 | CASSPGGNTEAFF | TGTGCCAGCAGCCCCGGGGGGAACACTGAAGCTTTCTTT
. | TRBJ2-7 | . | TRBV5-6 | CASSLVRHEQYF | TGTGCCAGCAGCTTGGTTCGTCACGAGCAGTACTTC
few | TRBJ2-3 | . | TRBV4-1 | CASSPAAAHGDTQYF | TGCGCCAGCAGCCCCGCAGCGGCCCACGGAGATACGCAGTATTTT
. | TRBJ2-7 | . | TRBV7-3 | CASSLEDFGVQYF | TGTGCCAGCAGCTTAGAAGATTTCGGGGTGCAGTACTTC
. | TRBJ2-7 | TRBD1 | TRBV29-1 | CSVVPRGLSGGNEQYF | TGCAGCGTTGTCCCCAGGGGGCTGTCCGGAGGCAACGAGCAGTACTTC
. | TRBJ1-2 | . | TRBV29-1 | CSASGGQGGNYGYTF | TGCAGCGCCAGCGGGGGGCAGGGCGGAAACTATGGCTACACCTTC
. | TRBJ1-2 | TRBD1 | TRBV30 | CAWRGDRANYGYTF | TGTGCCTGGAGGGGGGACAGGGCGAACTATGGCTACACCTTC
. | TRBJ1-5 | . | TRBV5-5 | CASNLGQQNQPQHF | TGTGCCAGCAACCTCGGACAGCAAAATCAGCCCCAGCATTTT
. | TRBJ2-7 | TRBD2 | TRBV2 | CASKPFQGTSYEQYF | TGTGCCAGCAAACCTTTCCAGGGGACTAGCTACGAGCAGTACTTC
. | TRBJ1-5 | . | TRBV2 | CASSAPGTQNQPQHF | TGTGCCAGCAGTGCTCCCGGGACACAGAATCAGCCCCAGCATTTT
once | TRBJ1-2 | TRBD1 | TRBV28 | CASSPGGTGKDYF | TGTGCCAGCTCCCCGGGTGGGACAGGAAAAGACTACTTC
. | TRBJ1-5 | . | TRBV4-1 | CASSQASGAGNQPQHF | TGCGCCAGCAGCCAAGCGAGCGGCGCGGGCAATCAGCCCCAGCATTTT
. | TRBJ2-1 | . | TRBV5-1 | CASSLSGLTLNEQFF | TGCGCCAGCAGCTTGTCGGGACTGACCCTTAATGAGCAGTTCTTC
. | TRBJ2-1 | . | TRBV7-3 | CASSLAPSGGGYNEQFF | TGTGCCAGCAGCTTAGCCCCCTCAGGGGGAGGCTACAATGAGCAGTTCTTC